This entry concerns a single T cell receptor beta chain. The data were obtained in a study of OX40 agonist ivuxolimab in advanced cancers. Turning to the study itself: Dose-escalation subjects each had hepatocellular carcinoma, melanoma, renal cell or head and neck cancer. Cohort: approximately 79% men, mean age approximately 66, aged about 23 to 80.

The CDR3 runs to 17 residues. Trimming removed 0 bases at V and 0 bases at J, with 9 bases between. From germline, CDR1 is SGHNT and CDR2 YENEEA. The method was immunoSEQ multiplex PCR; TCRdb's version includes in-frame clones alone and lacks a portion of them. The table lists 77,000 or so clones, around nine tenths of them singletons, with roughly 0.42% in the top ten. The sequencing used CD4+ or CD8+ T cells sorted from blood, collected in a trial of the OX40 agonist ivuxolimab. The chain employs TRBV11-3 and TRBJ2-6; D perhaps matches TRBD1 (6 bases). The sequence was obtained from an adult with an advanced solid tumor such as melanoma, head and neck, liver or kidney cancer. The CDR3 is CASSLDRGSSGANVLTF. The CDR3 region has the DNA TGTGCCAGCAGCTTAGACAGGGGTTCCTCTGGGGCCAACGTCCTGACTTTC.